Following are 12 T cell receptor beta chains from one sample sequenced in a study of blood T cell repertoires in COVID-19. Sequenced by immunoSEQ multiplex PCR; TCRdb stores in-frame clones only, minus some. In the table there are just over 200,000 clones, around 82% of which are singletons. The specimen was peripheral blood. These receptors all come from a woman aged 70-85 years with acute or convalescent COVID-19.

This chain joins TRBV29-1 and TRBJ1-1; no clear D. The CDR3 runs to 12 residues. The V end lost 3 bases, the J end lost 5 bases, and 10 bases lay between the germline ends. Germline V CDR1 and CDR2: SQVTM, ANQGSEA. This CDR3 is CSVDERGTEAFF. For the CDR3, the DNA is TGCAGCGTTGATGAACGGGGTACTGAAGCTTTCTTT.

The chain carries TRBV5-4 and TRBJ1-3; D is unclear. The CDR3 runs to 13 residues. V was trimmed by 4 bases and J by 3 bases, leaving 8 bases between them. Germline CDR1 is SGHNT and CDR2 is YYREEE (reference sequence). The DNA of the CDR3 is TGTGCCAGCAGCCCCTACGATGGAAACACCATATATTTT. Its protein is CASSPYDGNTIYF.

V usage is TRBV10-3 and J usage is TRBJ1-2; 7 nucleotides align to TRBD1. Germline lookup yields CDR1 ENHRY and CDR2 SYGVKD. J was trimmed by 5 bases and V by 6 bases; bases with no gene match: 12. The CDR3 spans 15 residues. CDR3 coding DNA: TGTGCCATCAGCGACAGGGTTGGGTCCAATTATGGCTACACCTTC. Translated: CAISDRVGSNYGYTF.

With respect to this clone: A junction boundary mismatches the germline segment, possibly from a read error. The chain carries TRBV7-2 and TRBJ2-7, with 14 bases matching TRBD2. Germline loops: CDR1 SGHTA, CDR2 FQGNSA. The CDR3 totals 19 residues. This chain's CDR3 is CASSLMAPGLAGVSSEQYF. The CDR3 DNA reads TGTGCCAGCAGCTTAATGGCCCCGGGACTAGCGGGAGTGTCCTCCGAGCAGTACTTC.

This clone was recorded a few times. V gene TRBV7-9 combines with J gene TRBJ2-5, with TRBD1 matching over 10 bases. V dropped 5 bases and J dropped 4; count of bases not matched to a gene: 7. Germline V gene lookup returns CDR1 SEHNR and CDR2 FQNEAQ (reference sequence). The CDR3 length is 15 residues. CDR3 in amino acids: CASSLGQGRGETQYF. CDR3 in DNA: TGTGCCAGCAGCCTGGGACAGGGGCGCGGAGAGACCCAGTACTTC.

V is TRBV28 and J is TRBJ2-3, with D maybe TRBD1 (6 bases). Germline V lookup: CDR1 MDHEN, CDR2 SYDVKM. The CDR3 extends over 15 amino acids. The germline V and J ends were trimmed by 6 bases and 2 bases, with 15 bases remaining between them. The CDR3 spells CASSPSGQHTDTQYF. The CDR3 DNA is TGTGCCAGCAGCCCCTCCGGACAGCACACAGATACGCAGTATTTT.

This chain connects TRBV7-2 to TRBJ2-2, with 9 nucleotides matching TRBD1. V was pared by 5 bases and J by 3 bases, with 4 bases of the junction left unmatched. Germline V gene data show CDR1 as SGHTA and CDR2 as FQGNSA. The CDR3 loop spans 15 amino acids. CDR3 in amino acids: CASSLRQGDTGELFF. The CDR3 nucleotides read TGTGCCAGCAGCCTCAGACAGGGGGACACCGGGGAGCTGTTTTTT.

V gene TRBV7-8 combines with J gene TRBJ2-4; a possible D gene is TRBD2 (6 bases). V lost 4 bases and J lost 0, with 13 bases in between. This CDR3 comprises 16 residues. Per the germline V gene, CDR1 is SGHVS and CDR2 is FQNEAQ. As DNA, the CDR3 is TGTGCCAGCAGCTCCGTAGCGGAGATAGCCAAAAACATTCAGTACTTC. It codes for CASSSVAEIAKNIQYF.

This clone has just a few counts. This chain links TRBV7-9 with TRBJ1-1, with TRBD1 matching 7 bases. The J segment lost 1 base and the V segment lost 5 bases, leaving 7 bases of the junction unmatched. The CDR3 contains 15 residues. Germline V gene data show CDR1 as SEHNR and CDR2 as FQNEAQ (reference sequence). CDR3 region: CASSPRGTANTEAFF. The CDR3, as DNA: TGTGCCAGCAGCCCCCGCGGGACAGCGAACACTGAAGCTTTCTTT.

This clone was seen a few times. This chain uses TRBV27 with TRBJ2-3; 7 bases are shared with TRBD1. The CDR3 covers 14 residues. CDR1 is MNHEY and CDR2 is SMNVEV in the germline V gene (reference sequence). With 0 bases clipped from V and 3 bases from J, the junction kept 0 bases outside the gene matches. CDR3 DNA sequence: TGTGCCAGCAGTTTATCGGGACAGACAGATACGCAGTATTTT. Translation: CASSLSGQTDTQYF.

The chain carries TRBV29-1 and TRBJ2-5; TRBD1 aligns across 7 bases. Germline CDR1 SQVTM, CDR2 ANQGSEA. This CDR3 comprises 13 residues. Germline trimming cut 2 bases from V and 5 bases from J; bases unmatched to any gene: 5. CDR3 sequence (DNA): TGCAGCGTTGAATCACAGGGGAAGGAGACCCAGTACTTC. Translation gives CSVESQGKETQYF. The full variable domain, its missing parts supplied by reference TRBV29-1 and TRBJ2-5, is SAVISQKPSRDICQRGTSLTIQCQVDSQVTMMFWYRQQPGQSLTLIATANQGSEATYESGFVIDKFPISRPNLTFSTLTVSNMSPEDSSIYLCSVESQGKETQYFGPGTRLLVL.

The gene calls are TRBV7-2 and TRBJ1-2; TRBD1 matches at 7 bases. Germline assignment: CDR1 SGHTA and CDR2 FQGNSA. The V segment lost 5 bases and the J segment 5 bases; nucleotides outside the gene matches: 11. The CDR3 runs 15 residues. CDR3 sequence reads: CASSIQGQGVYGYTF. CDR3 in DNA: TGTGCCAGCAGCATCCAGGGTCAGGGGGTATATGGCTACACCTTC.